Following are 3 T cell receptor beta chains from one sample sequenced in a study of blood T cell repertoires in COVID-19. TCRdb's copy holds only in-frame clones and misses some; the assay was immunoSEQ multiplex PCR. The data contain a few hundred thousand clones, 70% to 90% of them seen just once; the ten biggest clones take up about 6%. The sequencing sample was made of PBMCs or T cells enriched from blood (not recorded which). The receptors were sampled from a woman aged 30 to 39 who had recovered from COVID-19.

The V gene is TRBV29-1, the J gene TRBJ1-2, with 7 bases matching TRBD1. V was clipped by 4 bases and J by 3 bases; unmatched bases: 8. The germline CDR1 and CDR2 sequences are SQVTM and ANQGSEA. This CDR3 has 14 residues. Here the CDR3 reads CSVVTPTGDYGYTF. The CDR3 DNA reads TGCAGCGTTGTGACCCCCACAGGGGACTATGGCTACACCTTC.

V and J are TRBV19 and TRBJ1-5; TRBD1 matches at 8 bases. Trimming took 7 bases from V and 2 from J; bases not matched to a gene: 4. The length of the CDR3 is 14 residues. CDR1 is LNHDA and CDR2 is SQIVND in the germline V gene (reference sequence). CDR3 in amino acids: CASTPDRGNQPQHF. As DNA, the CDR3 is TGTGCCAGTACCCCGGACAGGGGCAATCAGCCCCAGCATTTT.

In this sample, this clone turned up once. The chain employs TRBV7-9 and TRBJ1-3; D is possibly TRBD1 (5 bases). The CDR3 is 14 amino acids. From germline, CDR1 is SEHNR and CDR2 FQNEAQ (reference sequence). Trimming took off 6 bases at V and 3 bases at J, with 12 bases between the two ends. DNA for the CDR3: TGTGCCAGCAGATCAACAGGACATGGAAACACCATATATTTT. Amino acid sequence: CASRSTGHGNTIYF.